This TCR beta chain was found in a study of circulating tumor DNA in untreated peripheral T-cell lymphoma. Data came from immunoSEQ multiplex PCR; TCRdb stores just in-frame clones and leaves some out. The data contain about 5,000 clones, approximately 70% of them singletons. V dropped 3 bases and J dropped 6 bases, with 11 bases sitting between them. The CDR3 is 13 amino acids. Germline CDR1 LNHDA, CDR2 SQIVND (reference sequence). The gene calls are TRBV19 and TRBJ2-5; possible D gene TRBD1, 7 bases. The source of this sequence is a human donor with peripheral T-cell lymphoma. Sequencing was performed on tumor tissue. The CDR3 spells CASSIQGGQTQYF. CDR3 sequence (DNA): TGTGCCAGTAGTATCCAGGGGGGTCAGACCCAGTACTTC.